This T cell receptor (beta chain) appears in the sequencing data of a study of graft-versus-host responses after intestinal transplantation (dated by TCRdb to the early 2020s). General notes on the study: Multivisceral, liver-intestinal, or isolated intestinal transplants were received by the recipients. All recipients received anti-thymocyte globulin induction followed by maintenance tacrolimus and steroids for about three years. After intestinal transplantation, graft-versus-host and host-versus-graft alloreactive T cell clones in the graft, circulation and bone marrow were tracked using bulk TCR-beta CDR3 sequencing. Alloreactive clones were identified by sequencing pre-transplant mixed lymphocyte reaction products and comparing them with unstimulated pre-transplant donor and recipient T cells. The cohort enrolled approximately 24 intestinal transplant recipients including one retransplant, and a few patients lacking pretransplant specimens were excluded. Donor T cell macrochimerism was defined as a peak of at least 4% donor T cells among recipient peripheral blood mononuclear cells. Rather than going through the commercial service, samples from a few later patients were sequenced in-house on an Illumina MiSeq and processed with MiXCR. Here is what the overall study found, with its caveats: GvH clones turned up in recipient bone marrow, with some appearing earlier in ileal mucosa or blood, a pattern consistent with an intestinal mucosal origin. Patients with donor T cell macrochimerism had high GvH to HvG T cell clonal ratios in their allografts. The relatively low number and heterogeneity of intestinal transplant patients limited the conclusions. Early after transplant, peak levels of circulating GvH clones were associated with declines in HvG clones.

Trimmed from V: 6 bases; trimmed from J: 6 bases; junction bases lacking a gene match: 5. CDR1 and CDR2, per the germline V gene (reference sequence), are MNHEY and SMNVEV. There are 14 amino acids in the CDR3, from cysteine to phenylalanine inclusive. Only the CDR3 portion is preserved as DNA: 42 bases, with reading frame beginning at the first base. About this clone: Its target antigen remains unknown. Base qualities are not provided; no much larger clone lies one nucleotide away.

Read against the paper, the sample's time point label means: cells obtained before transplantation from donor or recipient. CD3+CD4+ and CD3+CD8+ populations were FACS-sorted from unstimulated pre-transplant donor and recipient cells taken from spleen or lymph nodes. Library method: the immunoSEQ multiplex PCR assay. For most patients, genomic DNA was isolated with the Qiagen DNeasy Blood and Tissue Kit and shipped frozen to Adaptive Biotechnologies for TCR sequencing. Adaptive Biotechnologies carried out high-throughput TCR-beta CDR3 sequencing of genomic DNA for most patients. Per the source publication's procedure: Adaptive's ImmunoSEQ software was the source of the TCR sequencing data for 15 to 20 patients, while a few other patients were processed with MiXCR and VDJtools. To correct CD4 versus CD8 sorting errors, any sequence found in both subsets at a frequency ratio below 5:1 was removed. Because the origin of CDR3 nucleotide sequences shared between donor and recipient could not be assigned, those sequences were removed. At least 2-fold expansion over unstimulated cells and a minimum CFSE-low frequency of 0.002% (template counts) or 0.001% (read counts) were required for clones to be classified as alloreactive. Clones detected in sequenced pre-transplant spleen, lymph node, or MLR CFSE-low populations of the donor or recipient were defined as mappable. Cumulative frequency of alloreactive clones was calculated as a percentage of all sequences weighted by copy number. Held by TCRdb, this immuneACCESS table contains in-frame sequences only and omits some clones. Under half of the omission traces to an unresolved V gene where checked; the cause of the rest is unknown. The V and J calls and clone size were taken over from that table, and D and trimming were inferred from the DNA. This sample holds over 85,000 clones; 91% were observed only once. The top ten clones comprise about 0.18% of the sample.

In this chain, TRBV27 is recombined with TRBJ1-4, and 9 junction bases match TRBD1. This sequence originates from a human donor who was the organ donor for an intestinal transplant. This specimen was unstimulated CD4+ T cells sorted from spleen or lymph node cells, taken before transplant. The DNA reads as follows: TGTGCCAGCAGCCTAAGGACAGGGGATGAAAAACTGTTTTTT. This encodes CASSLRTGDEKLFF.